Here is one T cell receptor (beta chain) with its context. Antigen: not known. The same CDR3 is also encoded by other DNA sequences in this sample. V lost 5 bases, J lost 8 bases, and 7 bases stayed unmatched. Germline values: CDR1 SGHRS, CDR2 YFSETQ. CDR3 size: 14 residues. This sample is drawn from a study of T cell responses to AZD1222 COVID-19 vaccine. General observations from the study: Regions 160-218 and 743-854 held dominance among vaccine-associated CD4 TCRs, which spanned spike. Sampled repertoires all dated from after the peak T cell response. It was only five to seven AZD1222 recipients who were seropositive at baseline. Most donors were white British, females outnumbered males, and clonal diversity was possibly underestimated.

Measured with immunoSEQ multiplex PCR; TCRdb has only the in-frame clones, and not every one. The sample comprises about 99,000 clones, roughly 86% of which are singletons, and roughly 3.3% rests with the top ten. The source material was peripheral blood, sampled 28 days after the second dose of the MenACWY control vaccine. The V gene is TRBV5-1, the J gene TRBJ1-4; 9 bases fit TRBD1. This sequence originates from an adult who received the MenACWY meningococcal vaccine as a control. The CDR3 loop reads CASSPGQGEEKLFF. CDR3 bases: TGCGCCAGCAGTCCGGGACAGGGAGAGGAAAAACTGTTTTTT.